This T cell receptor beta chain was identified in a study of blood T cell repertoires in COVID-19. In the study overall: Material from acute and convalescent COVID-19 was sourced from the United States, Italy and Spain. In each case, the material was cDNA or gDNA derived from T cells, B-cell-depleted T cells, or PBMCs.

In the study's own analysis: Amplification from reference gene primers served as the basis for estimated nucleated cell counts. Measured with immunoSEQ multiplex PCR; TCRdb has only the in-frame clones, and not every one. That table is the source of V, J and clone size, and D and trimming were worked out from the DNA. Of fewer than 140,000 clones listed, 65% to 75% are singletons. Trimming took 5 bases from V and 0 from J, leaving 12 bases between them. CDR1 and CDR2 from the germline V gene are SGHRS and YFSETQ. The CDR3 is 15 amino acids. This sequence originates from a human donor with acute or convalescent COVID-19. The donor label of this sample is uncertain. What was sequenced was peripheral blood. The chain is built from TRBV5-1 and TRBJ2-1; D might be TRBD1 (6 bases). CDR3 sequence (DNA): TGCGCCAGCAGGCCGGACAGTAGCTCCTACAATGAGCAGTTCTTC. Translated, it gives CASRPDSSSYNEQFF.